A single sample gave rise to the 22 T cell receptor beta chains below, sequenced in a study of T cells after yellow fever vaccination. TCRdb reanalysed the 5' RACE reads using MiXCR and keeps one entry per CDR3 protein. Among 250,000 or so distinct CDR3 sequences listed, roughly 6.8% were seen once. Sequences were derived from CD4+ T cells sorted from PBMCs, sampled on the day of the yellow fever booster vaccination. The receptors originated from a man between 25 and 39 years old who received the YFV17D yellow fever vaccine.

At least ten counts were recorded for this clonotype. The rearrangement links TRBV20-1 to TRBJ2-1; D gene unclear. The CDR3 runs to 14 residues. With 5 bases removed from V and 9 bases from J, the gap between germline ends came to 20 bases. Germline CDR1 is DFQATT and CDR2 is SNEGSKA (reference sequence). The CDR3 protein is CSAPYPQAYGEQFF. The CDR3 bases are TGCAGTGCTCCGTATCCCCAGGCGTACGGTGAGCAGTTCTTC.

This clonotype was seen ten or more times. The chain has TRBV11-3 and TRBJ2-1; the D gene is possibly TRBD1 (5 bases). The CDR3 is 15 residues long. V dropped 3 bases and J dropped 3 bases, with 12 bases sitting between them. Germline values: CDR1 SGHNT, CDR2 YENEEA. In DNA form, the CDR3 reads TGTGCCAGCAGCTTGGAGACAGCCCTCTACAATGAGCAGTTCTTC. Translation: CASSLETALYNEQFF.

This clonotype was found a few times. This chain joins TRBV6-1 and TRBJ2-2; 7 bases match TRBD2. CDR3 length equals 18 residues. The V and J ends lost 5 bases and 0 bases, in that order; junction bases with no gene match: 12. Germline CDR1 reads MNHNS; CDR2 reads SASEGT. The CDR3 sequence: CASSTPLSGNANTGELFF. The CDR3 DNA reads TGTGCCAGCAGTACGCCCCTAAGCGGGAATGCGAACACCGGGGAGCTGTTTTTT.

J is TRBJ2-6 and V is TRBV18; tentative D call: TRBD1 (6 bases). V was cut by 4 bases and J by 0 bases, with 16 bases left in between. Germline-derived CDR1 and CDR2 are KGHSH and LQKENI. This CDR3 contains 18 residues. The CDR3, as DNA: TGTGCCAGCTCACTCAGAGAGGACAGCCGCTCTGGGGCCAACGTCCTGACTTTC. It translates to CASSLREDSRSGANVLTF. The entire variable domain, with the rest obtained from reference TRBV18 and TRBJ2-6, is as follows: NAGVMQNPRHLVRRRGQEARLRCSPMKGHSHVYWYRQLPEEGLKFMVYLQKENIIDESGMPKERFSAEFPKEGPSILRIQQVVRGDSAAYFCASSLREDSRSGANVLTFGAGSRLTVL.

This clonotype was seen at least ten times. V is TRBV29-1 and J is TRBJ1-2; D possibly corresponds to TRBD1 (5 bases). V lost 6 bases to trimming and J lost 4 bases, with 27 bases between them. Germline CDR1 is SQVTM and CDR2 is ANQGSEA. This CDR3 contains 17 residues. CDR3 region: CSVFGQGGNRGFYGYTF. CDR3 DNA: TGCAGCGTGTTCGGTCAGGGTGGAAATAGAGGGTTCTATGGCTACACCTTC.

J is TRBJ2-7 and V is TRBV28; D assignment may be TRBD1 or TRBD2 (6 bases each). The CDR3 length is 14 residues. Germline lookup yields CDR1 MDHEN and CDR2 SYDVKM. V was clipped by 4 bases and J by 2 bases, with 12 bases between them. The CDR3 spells CASSSSGATYEQYF. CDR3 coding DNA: TGTGCCAGCAGTTCATCGGGGGCCACCTACGAGCAGTACTTC.

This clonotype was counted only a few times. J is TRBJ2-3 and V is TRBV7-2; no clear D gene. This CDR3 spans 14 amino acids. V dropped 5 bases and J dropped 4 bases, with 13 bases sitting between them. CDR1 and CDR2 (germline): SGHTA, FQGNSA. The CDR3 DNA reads TGTGCCAGCAGCCGACAATTAGGCCCAGATACGCAGTATTTT. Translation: CASSRQLGPDTQYF.

CDR3 loop: CASSLEAGGTYNEQFF. DNA for the CDR3: TGTGCCAGCAGCTTAGAGGCAGGGGGTACCTACAATGAGCAGTTCTTC. This rearrangement joins TRBV7-3 to TRBJ2-1; 7 nucleotides agree with TRBD1. With 2 bases clipped from V and 2 bases from J, the junction kept 6 bases outside the gene matches. The CDR3 totals 16 residues. CDR1 is SGHTA and CDR2 is FQGTGA in the germline V gene.

The CDR3 DNA reads TGTGCCAGCAGCAGAACTAGCGGTCGACACCGAAACACCGGGGAGCTGTTTTTT. Residues: CASSRTSGRHRNTGELFF. The chain couples TRBV5-6 to TRBJ2-2; TRBD2 agrees at 8 bases. V lost 4 bases, J lost 2 bases, and 13 bases stayed unmatched. The CDR3 is 18 amino acids. Looked up from germline, CDR1 is SGHDT and CDR2 is YYEEEE.

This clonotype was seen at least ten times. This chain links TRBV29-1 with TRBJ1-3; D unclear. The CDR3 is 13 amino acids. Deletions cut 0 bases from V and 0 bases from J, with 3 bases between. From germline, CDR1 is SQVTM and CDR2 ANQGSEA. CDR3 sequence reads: CSVEELSGNTIYF. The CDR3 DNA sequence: TGCAGCGTTGAAGAACTCTCTGGAAACACCATATATTTT.

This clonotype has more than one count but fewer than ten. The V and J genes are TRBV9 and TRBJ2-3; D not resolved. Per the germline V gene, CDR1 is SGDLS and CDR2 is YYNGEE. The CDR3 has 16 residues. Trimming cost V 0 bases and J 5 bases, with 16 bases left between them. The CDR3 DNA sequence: TGTGCCAGCAGCGTAGCTGGTTATCTTGGGGTAGATACGCAGTATTTT. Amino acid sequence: CASSVAGYLGVDTQYF.

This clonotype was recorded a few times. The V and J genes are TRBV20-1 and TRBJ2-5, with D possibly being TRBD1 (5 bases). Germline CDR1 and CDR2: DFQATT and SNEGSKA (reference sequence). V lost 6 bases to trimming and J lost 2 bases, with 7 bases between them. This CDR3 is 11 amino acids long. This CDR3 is CSAQGQETQYF. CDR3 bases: TGCAGTGCCCAGGGACAAGAGACCCAGTACTTC.

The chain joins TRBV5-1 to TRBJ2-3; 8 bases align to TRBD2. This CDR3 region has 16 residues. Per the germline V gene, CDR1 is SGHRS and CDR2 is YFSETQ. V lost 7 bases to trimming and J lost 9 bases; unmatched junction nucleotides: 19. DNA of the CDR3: TGCGCCAGCGGATTGATGGGAGCGGGAGAAGGAGTAACGCAGTATTTT. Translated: CASGLMGAGEGVTQYF.

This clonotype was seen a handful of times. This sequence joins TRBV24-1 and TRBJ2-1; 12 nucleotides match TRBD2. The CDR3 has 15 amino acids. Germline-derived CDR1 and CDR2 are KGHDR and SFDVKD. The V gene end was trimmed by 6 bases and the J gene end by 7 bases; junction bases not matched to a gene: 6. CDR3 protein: CATSSSGRAGNEQFF. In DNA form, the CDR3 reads TGTGCCACCAGTTCTAGCGGGAGGGCCGGGAATGAGCAGTTCTTC.

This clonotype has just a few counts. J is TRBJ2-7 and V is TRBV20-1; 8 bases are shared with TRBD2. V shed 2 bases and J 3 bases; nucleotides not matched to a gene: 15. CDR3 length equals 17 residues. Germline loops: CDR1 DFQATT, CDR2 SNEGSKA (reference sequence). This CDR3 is CSARLLAGNFSYYEQYF. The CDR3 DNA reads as TGCAGTGCTAGATTGTTAGCGGGAAACTTTAGCTACTACGAGCAGTACTTC.

CDR3 sequence reads: CASSLRALAGGSDTGELFF. The CDR3 DNA reads TGTGCCAGCTCCCTCCGTGCTCTGGCGGGAGGTTCGGACACCGGGGAGCTGTTTTTT. The chain carries TRBV18 and TRBJ2-2, with 8 positions matching TRBD2. J lost 3 bases, V lost 6 bases, and 18 bases had no gene match. The CDR3 has 19 residues. Per the germline V gene, CDR1 is KGHSH and CDR2 is LQKENI. Full variable domain (missing parts from reference TRBV18 and TRBJ2-2): NAGVMQNPRHLVRRRGQEARLRCSPMKGHSHVYWYRQLPEEGLKFMVYLQKENIIDESGMPKERFSAEFPKEGPSILRIQQVVRGDSAAYFCASSLRALAGGSDTGELFFGEGSRLTVL.

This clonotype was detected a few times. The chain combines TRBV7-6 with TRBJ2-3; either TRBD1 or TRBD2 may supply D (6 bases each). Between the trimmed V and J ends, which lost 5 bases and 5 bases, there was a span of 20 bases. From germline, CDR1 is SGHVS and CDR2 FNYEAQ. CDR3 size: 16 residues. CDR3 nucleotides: TGTGCCAGCAGCCCTAGGGGGGCTGGGCTAAAAGATACGCAGTATTTT. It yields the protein CASSPRGAGLKDTQYF. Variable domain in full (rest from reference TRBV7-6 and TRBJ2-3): GAGVSQSPRYKVTKRGQDVALRCDPISGHVSLYWYRQALGQGPEFLTYFNYEAQQDKSGLPNDRFSAERPEGSISTLTIQRTEQRDSAMYRCASSPRGAGLKDTQYFGPGTRLTVL.

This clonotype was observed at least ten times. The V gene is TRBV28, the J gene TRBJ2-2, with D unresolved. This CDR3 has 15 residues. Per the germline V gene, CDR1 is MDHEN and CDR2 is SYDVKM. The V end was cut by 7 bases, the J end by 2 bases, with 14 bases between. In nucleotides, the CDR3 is TGTGCCAGCACCCCGAGGCTGGCAAACACCGGGGAGCTGTTTTTT. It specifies CASTPRLANTGELFF.

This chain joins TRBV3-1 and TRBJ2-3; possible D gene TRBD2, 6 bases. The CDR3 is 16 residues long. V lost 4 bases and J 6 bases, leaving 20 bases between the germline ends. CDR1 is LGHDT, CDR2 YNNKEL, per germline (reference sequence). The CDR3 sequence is CASSLPPGRGADTQYF. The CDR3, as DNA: TGTGCCAGCAGCCTCCCGCCCGGGAGAGGTGCGGATACGCAGTATTTT.

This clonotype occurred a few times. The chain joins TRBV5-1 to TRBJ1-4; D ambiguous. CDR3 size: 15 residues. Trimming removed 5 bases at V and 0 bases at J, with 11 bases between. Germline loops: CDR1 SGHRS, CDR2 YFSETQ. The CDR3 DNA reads TGCGCCAGCAGTTCTCTCGGGTCAACTAATGAAAAACTGTTTTTT. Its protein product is CASSSLGSTNEKLFF.

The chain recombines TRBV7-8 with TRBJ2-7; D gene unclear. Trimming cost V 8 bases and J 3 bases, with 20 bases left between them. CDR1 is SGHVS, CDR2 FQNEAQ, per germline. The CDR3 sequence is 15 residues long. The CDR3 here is CASSPGKRTSYEQYF. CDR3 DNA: TGTGCCAGCTCACCGGGCAAACGTACAAGCTACGAGCAGTACTTC.

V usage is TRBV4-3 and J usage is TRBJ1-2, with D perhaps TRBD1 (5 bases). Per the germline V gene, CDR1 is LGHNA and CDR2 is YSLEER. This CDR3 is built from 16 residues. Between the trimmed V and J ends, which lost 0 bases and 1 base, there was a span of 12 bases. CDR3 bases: TGCGCCAGCAGCCAAGATTCTCGGGACCTTAACTATGGCTACACCTTC. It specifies CASSQDSRDLNYGYTF.